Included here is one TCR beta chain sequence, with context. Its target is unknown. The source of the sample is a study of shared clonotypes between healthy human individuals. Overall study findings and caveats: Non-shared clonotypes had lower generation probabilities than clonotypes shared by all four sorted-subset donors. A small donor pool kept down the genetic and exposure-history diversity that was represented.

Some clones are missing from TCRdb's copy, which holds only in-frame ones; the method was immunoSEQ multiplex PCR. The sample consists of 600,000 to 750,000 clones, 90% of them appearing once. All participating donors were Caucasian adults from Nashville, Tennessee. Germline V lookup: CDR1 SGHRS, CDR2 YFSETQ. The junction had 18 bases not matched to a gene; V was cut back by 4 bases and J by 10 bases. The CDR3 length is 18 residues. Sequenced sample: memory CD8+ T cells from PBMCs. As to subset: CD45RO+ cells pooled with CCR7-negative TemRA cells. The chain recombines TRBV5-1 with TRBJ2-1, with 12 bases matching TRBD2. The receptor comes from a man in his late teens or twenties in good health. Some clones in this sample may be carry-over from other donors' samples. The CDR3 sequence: CASSPLGGLAGLGVEQFF. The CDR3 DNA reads TGCGCCAGCAGCCCCCTGGGCGGACTAGCGGGGTTGGGGGTAGAGCAGTTCTTC.